One TCR beta chain is described in this entry. The sample comes from a study of shared clonotypes between healthy human individuals. Germline V lookup: CDR1 SGHRS, CDR2 YFSETQ. The V and J ends lost 4 bases and 1 base, in that order; junction bases with no gene match: 6. The CDR3 has 17 amino acids. Naive CD8 cells lacked CD45RO, underwent positive selection for CCR7 and left out terminally differentiated effector memory CD45RA+ cells. Healthy HIV-negative adults without recent acute infections or vaccinations served as donors. Running of the assay took place at deep level. Several immunoSEQ plates received, in even portions, the genomic DNA of each subset. Each replicate PCR on the sorted subsets used 150 to 200 ng DNA (around 30,000 T cell genomes). This table comes from immunoSEQ multiplex PCR, and its TCRdb copy is limited to in-frame clones, with some not included. The sample lists about 820,000 clones, nearly 95% occurring once.

V usage is TRBV5-1 and J usage is TRBJ2-3, with 13 bases identical to TRBD2. This clonotype was sampled from a man aged 25-45 years in good health. Sequencing input: naive CD8+ T cells sorted from blood. The CDR3 coding sequence is TGCGCCAGCAGCATAAGGACTAGCGGGAGTGGCACAGATACGCAGTATTTT. This codes for CASSIRTSGSGTDTQYF. Variable domain in full (rest from reference TRBV5-1 and TRBJ2-3): KAGVTQTPRYLIKTRGQQVTLSCSPISGHRSVSWYQQTPGQGLQFLFEYFSETQRNKGNFPGRFSGRQFSNSRSEMNVSTLELGDSALYLCASSIRTSGSGTDTQYFGPGTRLTVL.